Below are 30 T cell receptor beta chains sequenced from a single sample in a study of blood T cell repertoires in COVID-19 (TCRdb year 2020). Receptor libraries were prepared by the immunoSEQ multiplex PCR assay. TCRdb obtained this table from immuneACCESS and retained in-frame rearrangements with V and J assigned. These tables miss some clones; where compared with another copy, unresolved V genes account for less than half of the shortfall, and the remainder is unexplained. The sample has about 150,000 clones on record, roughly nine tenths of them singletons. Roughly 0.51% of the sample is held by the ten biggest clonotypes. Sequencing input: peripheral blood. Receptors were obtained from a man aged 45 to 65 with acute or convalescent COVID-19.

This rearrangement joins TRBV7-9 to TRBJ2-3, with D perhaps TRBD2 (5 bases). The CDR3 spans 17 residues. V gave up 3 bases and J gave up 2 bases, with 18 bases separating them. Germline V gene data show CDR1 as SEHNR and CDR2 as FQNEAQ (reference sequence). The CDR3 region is CASSLVESGGNTDTQYF. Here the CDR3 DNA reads TGTGCCAGCAGCTTGGTAGAAAGCGGAGGAAACACAGATACGCAGTATTTT.

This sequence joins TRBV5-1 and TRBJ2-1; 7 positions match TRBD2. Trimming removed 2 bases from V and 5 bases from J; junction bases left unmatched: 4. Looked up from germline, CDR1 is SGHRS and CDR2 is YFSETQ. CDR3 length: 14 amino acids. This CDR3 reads CASSLPRENNEQFF. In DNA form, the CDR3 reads TGCGCCAGCAGCTTACCGCGGGAGAACAATGAGCAGTTCTTC.

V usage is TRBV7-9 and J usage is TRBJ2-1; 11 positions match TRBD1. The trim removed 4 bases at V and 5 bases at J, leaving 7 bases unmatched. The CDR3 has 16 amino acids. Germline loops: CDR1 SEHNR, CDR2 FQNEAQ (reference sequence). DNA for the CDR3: TGTGCCAGCAGCTACGGGACAGGGGGTTCGGACAATGAGCAGTTCTTC. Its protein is CASSYGTGGSDNEQFF.

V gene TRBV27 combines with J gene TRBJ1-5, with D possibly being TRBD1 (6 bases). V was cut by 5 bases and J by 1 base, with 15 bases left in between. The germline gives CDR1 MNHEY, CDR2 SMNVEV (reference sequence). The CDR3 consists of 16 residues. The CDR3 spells CASSLRGWESNQPQHF. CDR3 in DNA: TGTGCCAGCAGTCTTAGGGGGTGGGAAAGCAATCAGCCCCAGCATTTT.

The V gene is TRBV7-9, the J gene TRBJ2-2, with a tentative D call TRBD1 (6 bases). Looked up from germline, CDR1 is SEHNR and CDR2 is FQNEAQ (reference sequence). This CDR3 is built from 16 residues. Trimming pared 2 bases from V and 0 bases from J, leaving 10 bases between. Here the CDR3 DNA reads TGTGCCAGCAGCTTAAGGACAGCACCGAACACCGGGGAGCTGTTTTTT. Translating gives CASSLRTAPNTGELFF.

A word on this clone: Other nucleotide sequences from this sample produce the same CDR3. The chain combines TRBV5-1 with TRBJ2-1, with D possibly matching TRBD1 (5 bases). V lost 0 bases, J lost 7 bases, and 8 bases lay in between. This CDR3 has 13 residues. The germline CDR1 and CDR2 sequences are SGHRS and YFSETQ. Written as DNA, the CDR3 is TGCGCCAGCAGCTTGGGGCCAGGGAATGAGCAGTTCTTC. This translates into CASSLGPGNEQFF.

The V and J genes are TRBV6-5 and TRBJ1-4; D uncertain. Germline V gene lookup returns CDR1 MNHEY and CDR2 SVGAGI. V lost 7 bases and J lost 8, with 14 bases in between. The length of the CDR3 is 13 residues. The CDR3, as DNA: TGTGCCAGCACCCCGGGGATGACGGAAAAACTGTTTTTT. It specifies CASTPGMTEKLFF.

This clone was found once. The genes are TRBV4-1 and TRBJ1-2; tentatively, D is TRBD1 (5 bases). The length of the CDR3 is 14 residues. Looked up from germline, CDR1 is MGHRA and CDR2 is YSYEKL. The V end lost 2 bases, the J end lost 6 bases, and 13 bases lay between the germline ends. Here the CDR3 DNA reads TGCGCCAGCAGCCAAATGGGGACTCTGGATGGCTACACCTTC. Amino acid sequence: CASSQMGTLDGYTF.

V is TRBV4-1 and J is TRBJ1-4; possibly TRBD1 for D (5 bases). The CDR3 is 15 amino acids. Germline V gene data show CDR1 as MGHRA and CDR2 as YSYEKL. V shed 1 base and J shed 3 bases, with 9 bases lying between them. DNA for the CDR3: TGCGCCAGCAGCCAAGGCTGGACACCTAATGAAAAACTGTTTTTT. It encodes CASSQGWTPNEKLFF.

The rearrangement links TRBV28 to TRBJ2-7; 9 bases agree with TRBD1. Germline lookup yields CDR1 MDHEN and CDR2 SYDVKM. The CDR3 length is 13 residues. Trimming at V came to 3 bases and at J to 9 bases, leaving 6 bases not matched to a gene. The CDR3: CASSFGTGRRQYF. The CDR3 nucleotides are TGTGCCAGCAGTTTCGGGACAGGGAGGAGGCAGTACTTC.

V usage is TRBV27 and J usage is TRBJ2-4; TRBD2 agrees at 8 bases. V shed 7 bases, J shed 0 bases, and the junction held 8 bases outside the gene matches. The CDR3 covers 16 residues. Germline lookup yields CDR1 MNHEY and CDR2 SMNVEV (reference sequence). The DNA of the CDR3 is TGTGCCAGCACTAGGACTAGCCAATTAGCCAAAAACATTCAGTACTTC. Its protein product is CASTRTSQLAKNIQYF.

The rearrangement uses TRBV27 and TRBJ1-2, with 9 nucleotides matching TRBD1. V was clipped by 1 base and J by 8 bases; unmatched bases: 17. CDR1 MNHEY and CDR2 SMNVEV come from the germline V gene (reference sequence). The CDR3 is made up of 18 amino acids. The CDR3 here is CASSLFTTGTGPWGGYTF. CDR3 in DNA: TGTGCCAGCAGTTTATTTACCACCGGGACAGGGCCCTGGGGAGGCTACACCTTC.

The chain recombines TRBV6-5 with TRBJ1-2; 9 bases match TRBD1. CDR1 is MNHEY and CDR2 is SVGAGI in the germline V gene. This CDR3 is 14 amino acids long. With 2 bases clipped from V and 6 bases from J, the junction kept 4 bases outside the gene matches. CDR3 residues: CASSYGDRANGYTF. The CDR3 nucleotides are TGTGCCAGCAGTTACGGGGACAGGGCTAATGGCTACACCTTC.

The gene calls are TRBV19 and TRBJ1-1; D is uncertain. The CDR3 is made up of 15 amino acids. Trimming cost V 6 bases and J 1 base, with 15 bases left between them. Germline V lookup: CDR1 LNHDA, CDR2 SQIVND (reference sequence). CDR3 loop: CASRPREGGNTEAFF. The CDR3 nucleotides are TGTGCCAGTAGGCCAAGAGAGGGCGGGAACACTGAAGCTTTCTTT. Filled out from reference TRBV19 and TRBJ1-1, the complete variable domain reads DGGITQSPKYLFRKEGQNVTLSCEQNLNHDAMYWYRQDPGQGLRLIYYSQIVNDFQKGDIAEGYSVSREKKESFPLTVTSAQKNPTAFYLCASRPREGGNTEAFFGQGTRLTVV.

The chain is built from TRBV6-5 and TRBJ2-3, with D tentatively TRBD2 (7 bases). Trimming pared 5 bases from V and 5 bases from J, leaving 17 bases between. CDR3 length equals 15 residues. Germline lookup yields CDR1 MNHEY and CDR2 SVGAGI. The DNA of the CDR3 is TGTGCCAGCAGTACTTTAGGGGGGGCTAGAGATACGCAGTATTTT. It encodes CASSTLGGARDTQYF.

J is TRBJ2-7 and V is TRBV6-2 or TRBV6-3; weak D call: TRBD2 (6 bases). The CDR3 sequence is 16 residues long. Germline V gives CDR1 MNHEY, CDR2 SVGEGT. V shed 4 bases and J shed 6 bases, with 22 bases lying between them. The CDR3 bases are TGTGCCAGCAGTTCTGGGACTTTCCGGGGTCTGGGCGAGCAGTACGTC. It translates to CASSSGTFRGLGEQYV.

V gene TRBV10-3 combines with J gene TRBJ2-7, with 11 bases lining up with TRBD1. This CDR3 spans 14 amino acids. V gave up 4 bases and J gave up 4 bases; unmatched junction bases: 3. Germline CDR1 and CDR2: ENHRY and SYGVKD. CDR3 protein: CAISGGTGGYEQYF. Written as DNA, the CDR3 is TGTGCCATCAGTGGGGGGACAGGGGGTTACGAGCAGTACTTC.

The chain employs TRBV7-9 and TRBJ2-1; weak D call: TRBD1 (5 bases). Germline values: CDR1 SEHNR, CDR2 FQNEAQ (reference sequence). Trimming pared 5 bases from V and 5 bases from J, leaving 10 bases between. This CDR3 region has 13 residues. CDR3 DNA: TGTGCCAGCAGCAAAAGACAGAACAATGAGCAGTTCTTC. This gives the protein CASSKRQNNEQFF.

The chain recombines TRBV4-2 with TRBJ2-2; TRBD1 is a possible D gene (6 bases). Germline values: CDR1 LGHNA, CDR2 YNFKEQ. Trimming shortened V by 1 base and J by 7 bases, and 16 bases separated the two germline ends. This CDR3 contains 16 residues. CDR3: CASSQVGAGVSGELFF. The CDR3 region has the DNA TGTGCCAGCAGCCAAGTGGGGGCTGGGGTGAGCGGGGAGCTGTTTTTT.

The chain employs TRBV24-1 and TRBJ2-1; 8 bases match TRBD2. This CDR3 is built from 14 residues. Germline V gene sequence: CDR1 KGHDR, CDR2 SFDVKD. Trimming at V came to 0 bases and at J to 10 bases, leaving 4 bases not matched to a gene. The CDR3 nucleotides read TGTGCCACCAGTGATTTGATCGGGGGGGCGGAGCAGTTCTTC. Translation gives CATSDLIGGAEQFF.

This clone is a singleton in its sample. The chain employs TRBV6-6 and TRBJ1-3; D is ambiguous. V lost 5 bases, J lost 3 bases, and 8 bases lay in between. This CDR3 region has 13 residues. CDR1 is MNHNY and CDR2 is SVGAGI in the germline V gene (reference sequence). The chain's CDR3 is CASSPNLGNTIYF. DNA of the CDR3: TGTGCCAGCAGTCCTAACCTTGGAAACACCATATATTTT.

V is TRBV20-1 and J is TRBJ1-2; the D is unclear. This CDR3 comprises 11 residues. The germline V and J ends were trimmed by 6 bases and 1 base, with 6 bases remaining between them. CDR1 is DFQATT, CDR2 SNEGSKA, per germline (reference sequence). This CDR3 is CSAPLNYGYTF. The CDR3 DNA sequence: TGCAGTGCCCCTCTTAACTATGGCTACACCTTC.

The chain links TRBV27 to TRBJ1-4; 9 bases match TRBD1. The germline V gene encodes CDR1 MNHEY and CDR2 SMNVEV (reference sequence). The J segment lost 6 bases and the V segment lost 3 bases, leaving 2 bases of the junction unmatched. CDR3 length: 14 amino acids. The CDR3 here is CASSFGQGYEKLFF. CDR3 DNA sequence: TGTGCCAGCAGTTTTGGACAGGGGTATGAAAAACTGTTTTTT.

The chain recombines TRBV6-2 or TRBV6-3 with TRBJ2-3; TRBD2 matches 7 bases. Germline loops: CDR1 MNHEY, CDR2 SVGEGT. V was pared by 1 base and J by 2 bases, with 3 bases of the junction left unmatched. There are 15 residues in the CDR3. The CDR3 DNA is TGTGCCAGCAGTTACTGGGGACTAACCACAGATACGCAGTATTTT. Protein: CASSYWGLTTDTQYF.

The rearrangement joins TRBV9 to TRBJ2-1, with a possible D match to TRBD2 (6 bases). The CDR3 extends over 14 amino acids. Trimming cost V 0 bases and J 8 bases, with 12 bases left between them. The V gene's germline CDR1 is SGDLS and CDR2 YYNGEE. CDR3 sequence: CASSVDPGVYEQFF. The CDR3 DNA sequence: TGTGCCAGCAGCGTAGATCCGGGGGTGTATGAGCAGTTCTTC.

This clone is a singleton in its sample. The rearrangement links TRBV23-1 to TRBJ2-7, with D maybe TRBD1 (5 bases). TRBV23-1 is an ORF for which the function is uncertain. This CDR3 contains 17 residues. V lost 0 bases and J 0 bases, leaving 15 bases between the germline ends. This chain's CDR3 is CASSQSGQGRGSYEQYV. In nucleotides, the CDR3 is TGCGCCAGCAGTCAATCGGGGCAGGGAAGAGGCTCCTACGAGCAGTACGTC.

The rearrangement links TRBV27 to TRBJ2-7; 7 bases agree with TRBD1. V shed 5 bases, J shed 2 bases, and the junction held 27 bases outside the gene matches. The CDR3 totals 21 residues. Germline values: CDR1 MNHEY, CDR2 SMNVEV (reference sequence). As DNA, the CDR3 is TGTGCCAGCAGTCCCGGGACAGCTAACACCAACAGAGGTACGGCGGCCTACGAGCAGTACTTC. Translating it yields CASSPGTANTNRGTAAYEQYF.

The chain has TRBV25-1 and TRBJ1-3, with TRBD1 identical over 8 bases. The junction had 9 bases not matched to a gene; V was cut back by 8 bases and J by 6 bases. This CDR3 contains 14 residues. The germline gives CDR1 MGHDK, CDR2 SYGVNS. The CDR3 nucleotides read TGTGCCAGCGGCCGCGGACAGGGTTCAAACACCATATATTTT. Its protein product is CASGRGQGSNTIYF. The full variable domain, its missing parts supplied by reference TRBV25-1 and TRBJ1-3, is EADIYQTPRYLVIGTGKKITLECSQTMGHDKMYWYQQDPGMELHLIHYSYGVNSTEKGDLSSESTVSRIRTEHFPLTLESARPSHTSQYLCASGRGQGSNTIYFGEGSWLTVV.

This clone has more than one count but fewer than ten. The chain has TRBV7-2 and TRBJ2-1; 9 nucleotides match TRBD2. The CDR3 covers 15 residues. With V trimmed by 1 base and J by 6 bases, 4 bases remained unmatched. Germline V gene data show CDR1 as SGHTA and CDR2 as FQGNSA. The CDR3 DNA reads TGTGCCAGCAGCTTAGGCGGCGGGAGGGCCAATGAGCAGTTCTTC. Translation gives CASSLGGGRANEQFF.

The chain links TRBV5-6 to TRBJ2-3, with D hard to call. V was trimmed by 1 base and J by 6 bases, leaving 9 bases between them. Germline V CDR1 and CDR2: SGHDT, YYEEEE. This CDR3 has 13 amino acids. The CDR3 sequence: CASSLTVTDTQYF. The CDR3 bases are TGTGCCAGCAGCTTGACAGTTACGGATACGCAGTATTTT.